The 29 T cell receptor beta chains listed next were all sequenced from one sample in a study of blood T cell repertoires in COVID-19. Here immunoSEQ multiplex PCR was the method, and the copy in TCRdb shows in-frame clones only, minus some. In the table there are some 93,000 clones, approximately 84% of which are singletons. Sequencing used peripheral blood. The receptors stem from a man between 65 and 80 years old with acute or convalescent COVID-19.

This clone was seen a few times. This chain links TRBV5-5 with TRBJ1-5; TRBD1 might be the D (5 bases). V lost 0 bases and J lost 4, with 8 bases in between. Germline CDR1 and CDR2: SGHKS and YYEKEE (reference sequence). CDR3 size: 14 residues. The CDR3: CASSLEQANQPQHF. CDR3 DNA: TGTGCCAGCAGCTTGGAACAGGCTAATCAGCCCCAGCATTTT.

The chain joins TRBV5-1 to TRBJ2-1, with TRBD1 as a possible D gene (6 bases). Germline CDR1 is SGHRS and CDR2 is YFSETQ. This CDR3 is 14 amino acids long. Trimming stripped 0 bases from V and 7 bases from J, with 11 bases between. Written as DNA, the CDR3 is TGCGCCAGCAGCTTGGACAGGGTAACAAATGAGCAGTTCTTC. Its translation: CASSLDRVTNEQFF. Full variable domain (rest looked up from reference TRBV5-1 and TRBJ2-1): KAGVTQTPRYLIKTRGQQVTLSCSPISGHRSVSWYQQTPGQGLQFLFEYFSETQRNKGNFPGRFSGRQFSNSRSEMNVSTLELGDSALYLCASSLDRVTNEQFFGPGTRLTVL.

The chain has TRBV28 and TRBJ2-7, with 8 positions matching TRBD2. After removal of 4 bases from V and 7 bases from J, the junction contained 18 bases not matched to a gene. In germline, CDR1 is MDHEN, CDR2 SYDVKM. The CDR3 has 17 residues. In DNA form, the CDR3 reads TGTGCCAGCAGTTATATAGGGAGCCGCGCGGGAGGTCGTGAGCAGTACTTC. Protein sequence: CASSYIGSRAGGREQYF.

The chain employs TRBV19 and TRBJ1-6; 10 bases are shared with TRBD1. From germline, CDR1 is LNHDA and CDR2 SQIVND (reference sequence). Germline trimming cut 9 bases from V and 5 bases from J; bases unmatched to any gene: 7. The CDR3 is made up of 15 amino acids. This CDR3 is CASRRGQGNNSPLHF. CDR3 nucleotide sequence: TGTGCCAGCAGGAGGGGACAGGGGAATAATTCACCCCTCCACTTT.

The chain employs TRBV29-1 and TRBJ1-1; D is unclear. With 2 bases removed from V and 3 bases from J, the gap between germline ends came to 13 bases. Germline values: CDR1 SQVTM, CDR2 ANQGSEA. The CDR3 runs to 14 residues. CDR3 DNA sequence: TGCAGCGTTGAACGCAAGCTAATGGACACTGAAGCTTTCTTT. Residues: CSVERKLMDTEAFF.

The CDR3 DNA follows: TGTGCCAGCAGATCTCAGGGTACCTGGGTCACTGAAGCTTTCTTT. This gives the protein CASRSQGTWVTEAFF. The rearrangement uses TRBV7-9 and TRBJ1-1; tentative D call: TRBD1 (5 bases). The V gene lost 6 bases and the J gene lost 4 bases, with 18 bases spanning the gap. The CDR3 sequence is 15 residues long. Germline V gene sequence: CDR1 SEHNR, CDR2 FQNEAQ (reference sequence).

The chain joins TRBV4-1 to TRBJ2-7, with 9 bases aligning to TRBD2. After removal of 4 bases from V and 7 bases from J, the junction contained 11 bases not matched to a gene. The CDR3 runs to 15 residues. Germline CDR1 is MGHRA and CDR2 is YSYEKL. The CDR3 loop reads CASSPSGAGGWEQYF. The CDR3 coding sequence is TGCGCCAGCAGCCCATCGGGAGCGGGAGGATGGGAGCAGTACTTC.

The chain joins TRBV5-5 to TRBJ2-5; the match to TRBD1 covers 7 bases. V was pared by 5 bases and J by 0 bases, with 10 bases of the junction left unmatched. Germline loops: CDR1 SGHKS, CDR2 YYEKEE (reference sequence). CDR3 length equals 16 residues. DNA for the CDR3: TGTGCCAGCAGTCTAAAGGAGACAGGGTACCAAGAGACCCAGTACTTC. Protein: CASSLKETGYQETQYF.

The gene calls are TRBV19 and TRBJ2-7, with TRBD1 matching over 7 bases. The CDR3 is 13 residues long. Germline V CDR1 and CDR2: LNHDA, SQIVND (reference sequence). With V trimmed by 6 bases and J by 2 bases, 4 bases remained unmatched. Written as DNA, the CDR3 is TGTGCCAGTAGAGGGACAGTTCCCTACGAGCAGTACTTC. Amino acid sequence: CASRGTVPYEQYF.

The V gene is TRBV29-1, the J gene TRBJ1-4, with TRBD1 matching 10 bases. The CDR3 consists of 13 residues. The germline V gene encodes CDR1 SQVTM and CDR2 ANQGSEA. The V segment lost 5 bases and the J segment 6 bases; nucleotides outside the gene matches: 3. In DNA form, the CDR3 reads TGCAGCGTTTACGGACAGGGGGATGAAAAACTGTTTTTT. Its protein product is CSVYGQGDEKLFF. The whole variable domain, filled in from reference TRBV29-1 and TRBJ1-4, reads SAVISQKPSRDICQRGTSLTIQCQVDSQVTMMFWYRQQPGQSLTLIATANQGSEATYESGFVIDKFPISRPNLTFSTLTVSNMSPEDSSIYLCSVYGQGDEKLFFGSGTQLSVL.

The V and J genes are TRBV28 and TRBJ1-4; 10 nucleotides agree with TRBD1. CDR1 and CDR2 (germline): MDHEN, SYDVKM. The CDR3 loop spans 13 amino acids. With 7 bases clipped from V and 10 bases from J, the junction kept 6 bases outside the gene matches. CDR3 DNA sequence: TGTGCCAGCACCGGGACAGGGGCGGCAAAACTGTTTTTT. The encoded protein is CASTGTGAAKLFF. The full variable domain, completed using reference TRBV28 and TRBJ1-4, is DVKVTQSSRYLVKRTGEKVFLECVQDMDHENMFWYRQDPGLGLRLIYFSYDVKMKEKGDIPEGYSVSREKKERFSLILESASTNQTSMYLCASTGTGAAKLFFGSGTQLSVL.

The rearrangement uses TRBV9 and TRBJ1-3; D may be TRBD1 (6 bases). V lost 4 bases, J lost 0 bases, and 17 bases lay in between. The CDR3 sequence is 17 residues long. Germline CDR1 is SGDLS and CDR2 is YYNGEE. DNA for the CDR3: TGTGCCAGCAGCCCGACCCGACAGGCCTTCTCTGGAAACACCATATATTTT. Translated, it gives CASSPTRQAFSGNTIYF.

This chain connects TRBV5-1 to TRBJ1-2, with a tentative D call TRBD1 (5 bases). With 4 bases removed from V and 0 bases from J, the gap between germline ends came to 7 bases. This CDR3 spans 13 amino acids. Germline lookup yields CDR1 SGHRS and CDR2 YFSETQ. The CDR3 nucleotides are TGCGCCAGCAGCCGCAGGGCTAACTATGGCTACACCTTC. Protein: CASSRRANYGYTF.

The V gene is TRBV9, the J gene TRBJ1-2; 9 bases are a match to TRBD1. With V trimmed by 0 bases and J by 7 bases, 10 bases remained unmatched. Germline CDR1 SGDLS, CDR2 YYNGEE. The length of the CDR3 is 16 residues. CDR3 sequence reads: CASSVGGTGRIAGYTF. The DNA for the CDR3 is TGTGCCAGCAGCGTAGGTGGGACAGGGAGGATTGCTGGCTACACCTTC.

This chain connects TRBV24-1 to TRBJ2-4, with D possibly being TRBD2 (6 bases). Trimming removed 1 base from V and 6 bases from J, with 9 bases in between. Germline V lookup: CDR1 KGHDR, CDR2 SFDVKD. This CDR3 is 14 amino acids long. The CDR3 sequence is CATSDFTEGNIQYF. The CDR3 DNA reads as TGTGCCACCAGTGATTTTACGGAGGGAAACATTCAGTACTTC.

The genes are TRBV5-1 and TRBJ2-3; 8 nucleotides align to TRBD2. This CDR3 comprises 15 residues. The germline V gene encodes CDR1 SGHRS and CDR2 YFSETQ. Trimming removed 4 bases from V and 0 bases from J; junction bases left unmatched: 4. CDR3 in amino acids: CASSAERGSTDTQYF. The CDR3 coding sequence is TGCGCCAGCAGCGCAGAGCGGGGGAGCACAGATACGCAGTATTTT.

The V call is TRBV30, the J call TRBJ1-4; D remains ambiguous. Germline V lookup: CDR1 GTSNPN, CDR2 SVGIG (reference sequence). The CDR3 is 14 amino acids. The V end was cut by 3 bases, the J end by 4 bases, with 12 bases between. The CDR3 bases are TGTGCCTGGAGAGTATCAGAAAGTAATGAAAAACTGTTTTTT. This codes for CAWRVSESNEKLFF.

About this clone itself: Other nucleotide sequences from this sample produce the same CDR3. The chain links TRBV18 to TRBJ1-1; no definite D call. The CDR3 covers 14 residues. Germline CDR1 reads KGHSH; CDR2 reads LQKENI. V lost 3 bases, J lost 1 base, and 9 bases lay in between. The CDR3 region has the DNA TGTGCCAGCTCACCGATAACACGGAACACTGAAGCTTTCTTT. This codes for CASSPITRNTEAFF.

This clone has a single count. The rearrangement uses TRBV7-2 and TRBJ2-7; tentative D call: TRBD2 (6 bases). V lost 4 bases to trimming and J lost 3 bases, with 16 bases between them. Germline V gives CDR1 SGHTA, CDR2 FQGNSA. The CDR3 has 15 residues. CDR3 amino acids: CASSYNPGLNYEQYF. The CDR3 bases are TGTGCCAGCAGCTATAACCCGGGACTTAACTACGAGCAGTACTTC.

CDR3 sequence (DNA): TGTGCCAGCAGCCGCGACAGGGTTGGTGGCTACACCTTC. It yields the protein CASSRDRVGGYTF. J is TRBJ1-2 and V is TRBV6-5, with TRBD1 matching 7 bases. The germline CDR1 and CDR2 sequences are MNHEY and SVGAGI. The CDR3 length is 13 residues. The V gene end was trimmed by 6 bases and the J gene end by 7 bases; junction bases not matched to a gene: 8.

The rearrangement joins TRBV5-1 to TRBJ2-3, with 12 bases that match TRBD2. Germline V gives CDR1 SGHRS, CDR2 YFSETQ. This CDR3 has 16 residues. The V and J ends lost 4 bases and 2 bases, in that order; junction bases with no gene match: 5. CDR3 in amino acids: CASSKTSGGFTDTQYF. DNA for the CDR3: TGCGCCAGCAGCAAAACTAGCGGGGGGTTCACAGATACGCAGTATTTT.

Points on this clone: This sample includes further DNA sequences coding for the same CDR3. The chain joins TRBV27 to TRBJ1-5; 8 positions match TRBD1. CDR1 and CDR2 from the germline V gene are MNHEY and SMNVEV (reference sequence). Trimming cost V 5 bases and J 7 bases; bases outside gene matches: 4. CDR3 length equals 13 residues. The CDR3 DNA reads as TGTGCCAGCAGTCCGGACAGGGACCAGCCCCAGCATTTT. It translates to CASSPDRDQPQHF.

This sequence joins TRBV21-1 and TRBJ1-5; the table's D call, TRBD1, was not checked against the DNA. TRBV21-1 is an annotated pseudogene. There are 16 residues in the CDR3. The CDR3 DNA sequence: TGTGCCAGCAGCACAGACAGGGCGTATAGCAATCAGCCCCAGCATTTT. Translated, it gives CASSTDRAYSNQPQHF.

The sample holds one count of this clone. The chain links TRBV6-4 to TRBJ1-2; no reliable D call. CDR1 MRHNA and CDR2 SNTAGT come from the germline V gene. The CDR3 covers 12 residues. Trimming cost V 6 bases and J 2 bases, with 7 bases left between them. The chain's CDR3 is CASSAWNYGYTF. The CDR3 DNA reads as TGTGCCAGCAGCGCGTGGAACTATGGCTACACCTTC.

CDR3 amino acids: CASSQPQTSIYEQYF. The CDR3 DNA is TGCGCCAGCAGCCAACCCCAAACTAGCATCTACGAGCAGTACTTC. The chain recombines TRBV4-1 with TRBJ2-7, with D tentatively TRBD2 (6 bases). V dropped 2 bases and J dropped 3 bases, with 14 bases sitting between them. CDR3 size: 15 residues. Germline V gives CDR1 MGHRA, CDR2 YSYEKL.

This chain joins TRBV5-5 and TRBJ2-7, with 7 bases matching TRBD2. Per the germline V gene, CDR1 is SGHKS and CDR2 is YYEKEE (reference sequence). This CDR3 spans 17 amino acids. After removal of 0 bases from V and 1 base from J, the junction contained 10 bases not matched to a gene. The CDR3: CASSLAARSRGSYEQYF. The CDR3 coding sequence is TGTGCCAGCAGCTTGGCCGCTCGGTCGCGGGGGTCCTACGAGCAGTACTTC.

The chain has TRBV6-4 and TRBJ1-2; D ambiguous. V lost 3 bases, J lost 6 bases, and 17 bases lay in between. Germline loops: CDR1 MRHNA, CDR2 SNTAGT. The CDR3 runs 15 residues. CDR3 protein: CASSETRGPRDGYTF. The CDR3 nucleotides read TGTGCCAGCAGTGAAACACGAGGGCCTCGGGATGGCTACACCTTC.

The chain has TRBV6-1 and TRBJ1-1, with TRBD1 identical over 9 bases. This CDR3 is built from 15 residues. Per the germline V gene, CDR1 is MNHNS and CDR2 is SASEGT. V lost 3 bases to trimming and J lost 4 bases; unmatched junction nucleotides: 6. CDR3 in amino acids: CASSDGTGSGTEAFF. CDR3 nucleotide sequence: TGTGCCAGCAGTGACGGGACAGGGTCGGGCACTGAAGCTTTCTTT.

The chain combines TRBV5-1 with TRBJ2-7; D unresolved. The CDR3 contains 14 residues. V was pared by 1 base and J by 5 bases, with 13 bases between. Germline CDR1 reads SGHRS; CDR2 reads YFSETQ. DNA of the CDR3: TGCGCCAGCAGCTTGAACACGGGTTTCGACGAGCAGTACTTC. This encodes CASSLNTGFDEQYF.